This TCR beta chain was sequenced for a study of T cell changes during pregnancy in multiple sclerosis. The method was immunoSEQ multiplex PCR; TCRdb's version includes in-frame clones alone and lacks a portion of them. The profile shows about 70,000 clones, around 94% of them singletons. This clonotype originated in a female donor in good health, enrolled as a control in a pregnancy study. The sample in question was CD8+ T cells from peripheral blood mononuclear cells, obtained in the third trimester of pregnancy.

The chain's CDR3 is CASSFSSNQPQHF. The CDR3 bases are TGTGCCAGCTCATTCAGTAGCAATCAGCCCCAGCATTTT. The rearrangement links TRBV18 to TRBJ1-5; D is unresolved. V gave up 5 bases and J gave up 0 bases, with 5 bases separating them. CDR3 size: 13 residues. Germline V lookup: CDR1 KGHSH, CDR2 LQKENI.